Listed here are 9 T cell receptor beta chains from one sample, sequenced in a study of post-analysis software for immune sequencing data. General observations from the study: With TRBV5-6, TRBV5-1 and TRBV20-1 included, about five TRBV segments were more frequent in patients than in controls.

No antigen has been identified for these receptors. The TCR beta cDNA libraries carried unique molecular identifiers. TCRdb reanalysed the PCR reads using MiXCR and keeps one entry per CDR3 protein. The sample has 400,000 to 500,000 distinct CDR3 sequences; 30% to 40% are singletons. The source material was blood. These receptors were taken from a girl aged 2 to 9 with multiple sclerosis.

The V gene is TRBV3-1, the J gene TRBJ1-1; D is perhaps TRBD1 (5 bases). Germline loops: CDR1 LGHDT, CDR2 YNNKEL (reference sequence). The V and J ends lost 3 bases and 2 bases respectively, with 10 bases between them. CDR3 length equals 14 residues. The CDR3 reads CASSHQGLNTEAFF. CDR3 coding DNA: TGTGCCAGCAGCCATCAGGGCCTCAACACTGAAGCTTTCTTT. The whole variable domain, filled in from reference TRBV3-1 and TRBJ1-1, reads DTAVSQTPKYLVTQMGNDKSIKCEQNLGHDTMYWYKQDSKKFLKIMFSYNNKELIINETVPNRFSPKSPDKAHLNLHINSLELGDSAVYFCASSHQGLNTEAFFGQGTRLTVV.

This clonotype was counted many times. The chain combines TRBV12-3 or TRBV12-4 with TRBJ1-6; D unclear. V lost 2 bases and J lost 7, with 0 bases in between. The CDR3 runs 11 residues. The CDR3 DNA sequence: TGTGCCAGCAGTTTAAATTCACCCCTCCACTTT. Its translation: CASSLNSPLHF.

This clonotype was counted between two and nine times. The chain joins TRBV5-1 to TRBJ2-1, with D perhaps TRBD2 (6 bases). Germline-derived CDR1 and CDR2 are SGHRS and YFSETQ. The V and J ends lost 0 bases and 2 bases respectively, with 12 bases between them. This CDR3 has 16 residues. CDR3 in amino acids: CASSLDVGGPYNEQFF. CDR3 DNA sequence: TGCGCCAGCAGCTTGGATGTGGGGGGTCCCTACAATGAGCAGTTCTTC.

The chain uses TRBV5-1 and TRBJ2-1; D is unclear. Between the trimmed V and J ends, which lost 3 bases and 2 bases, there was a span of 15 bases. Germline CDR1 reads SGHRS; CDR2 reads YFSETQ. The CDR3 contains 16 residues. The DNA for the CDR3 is TGCGCCAGCAGCTCCTATGATCCAACTACCTACAATGAGCAGTTCTTC. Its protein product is CASSSYDPTTYNEQFF.

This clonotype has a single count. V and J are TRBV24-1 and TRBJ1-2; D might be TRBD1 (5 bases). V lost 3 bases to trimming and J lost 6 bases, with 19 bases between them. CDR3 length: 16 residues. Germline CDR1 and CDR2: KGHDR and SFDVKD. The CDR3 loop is CATSDHTGGPRDGYTF. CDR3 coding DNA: TGTGCCACCAGTGATCATACTGGGGGTCCGAGAGATGGCTACACCTTC.

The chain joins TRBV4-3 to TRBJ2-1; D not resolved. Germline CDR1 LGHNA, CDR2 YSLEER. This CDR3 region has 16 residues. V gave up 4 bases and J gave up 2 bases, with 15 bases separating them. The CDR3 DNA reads TGCGCCAGCAGCCTTAGCTCGAGATACACCTACAATGAGCAGTTCTTC. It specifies CASSLSSRYTYNEQFF.

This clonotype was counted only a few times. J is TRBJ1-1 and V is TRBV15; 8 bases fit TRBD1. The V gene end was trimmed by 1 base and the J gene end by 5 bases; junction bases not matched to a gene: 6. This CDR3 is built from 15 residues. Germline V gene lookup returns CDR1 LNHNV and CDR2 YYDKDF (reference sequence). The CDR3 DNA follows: TGTGCCACCAGCAGAGGTTCAGGGGGCGCGACTGAAGCTTTCTTT. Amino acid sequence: CATSRGSGGATEAFF.

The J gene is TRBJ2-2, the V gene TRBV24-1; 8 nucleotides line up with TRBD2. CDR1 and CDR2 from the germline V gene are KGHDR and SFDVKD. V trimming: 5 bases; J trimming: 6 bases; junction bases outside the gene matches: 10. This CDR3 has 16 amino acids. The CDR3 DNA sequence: TGTGCCACCAGTGTCGCGGGGGGATTCAACGCCGGGGAGCTGTTTTTT. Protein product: CATSVAGGFNAGELFF.

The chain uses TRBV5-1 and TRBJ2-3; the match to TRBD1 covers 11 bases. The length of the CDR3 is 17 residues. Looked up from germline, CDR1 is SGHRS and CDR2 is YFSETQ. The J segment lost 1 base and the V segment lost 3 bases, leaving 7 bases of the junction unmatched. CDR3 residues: CASSWDRGYVGTDTQYF. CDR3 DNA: TGCGCCAGCAGCTGGGACAGGGGGTATGTCGGCACAGATACGCAGTATTTT.